Listed here are 15 T cell receptor beta chains from one sample, sequenced in a study of T cells in Graves' hyperthyroidism and ophthalmopathy. RNA transcripts gave rise to amplified TCR beta CDR3 regions. HTBI primers drove first-round RT-PCR of the TCR CDR3. From the multiplex PCR reads, TCRdb called clonotypes with MiXCR, one entry per CDR3 protein. The table records 530,000 or so distinct CDR3 sequences, approximately 25% of them present only once. The sample comprised blood. Receptors were obtained from a woman aged 25 to 39 with Graves' ophthalmopathy.

In this sample, this clonotype turned up many times. The rearrangement joins TRBV20-1 to TRBJ1-1; TRBD1 aligns across 7 bases. The CDR3 spans 15 residues. Germline V gene sequence: CDR1 DFQATT, CDR2 SNEGSKA (reference sequence). The V gene end was trimmed by 5 bases and the J gene end by 4 bases; junction bases not matched to a gene: 13. CDR3 nucleotides: TGCAGTGCTCTACACCGGGGACAGTGGAGCACTGAAGCTTTCTTT. Amino acids: CSALHRGQWSTEAFF.

At least ten counts were recorded for this clonotype. The rearrangement joins TRBV20-1 to TRBJ1-2; 8 nucleotides match TRBD1. In germline, CDR1 is DFQATT, CDR2 SNEGSKA (reference sequence). CDR3 length: 18 amino acids. Germline trimming cut 0 bases from V and 2 bases from J; bases unmatched to any gene: 14. In nucleotides, the CDR3 is TGCAGTGCTAGAGAATGGAAAATAGGACAGGGTGCCAACTATGGCTACACCTTC. Its protein is CSAREWKIGQGANYGYTF.

The V call is TRBV27, the J call TRBJ2-5, with D perhaps given as TRBD1 or TRBD2 (6 bases each). Germline values: CDR1 MNHEY, CDR2 SMNVEV (reference sequence). Trimming stripped 8 bases from V and 1 base from J, with 20 bases between. This CDR3 is 16 amino acids long. CDR3 protein: CASYPRAGDFQETQYF. Written as DNA, the CDR3 is TGTGCCAGCTACCCCAGGGCAGGGGACTTCCAAGAGACCCAGTACTTC.

This clonotype was seen many times. The genes are TRBV7-3 and TRBJ2-1; no definite D call. CDR1 and CDR2 from the germline V gene are SGHTA and FQGTGA. V gave up 5 bases and J gave up 8 bases, with 13 bases separating them. This CDR3 has 13 amino acids. DNA for the CDR3: TGTGCCAGCAGCCCCGGCCATACGGATGAGCAGTTCTTC. This encodes CASSPGHTDEQFF.

The chain couples TRBV27 to TRBJ1-1, with a possible D match to TRBD1 (5 bases). Trimming removed 6 bases at V and 0 bases at J, with 17 bases between. The germline V gene has CDR1 MNHEY and CDR2 SMNVEV (reference sequence). The CDR3 runs 16 residues. The CDR3 sequence is CASRRGHQQMNTEAFF. CDR3 nucleotides: TGTGCCAGCAGGCGGGGCCATCAACAGATGAACACTGAAGCTTTCTTT.

The V call is TRBV6-5, the J call TRBJ2-7; D uncertain. CDR3 length: 13 amino acids. Germline assignment: CDR1 MNHEY and CDR2 SVGAGI. V gave up 2 bases and J gave up 7 bases, with 12 bases separating them. CDR3 sequence: CASSYSQASEQYF. The CDR3 coding sequence is TGTGCCAGCAGTTACAGCCAGGCGTCGGAGCAGTACTTC.

This clonotype was observed at least ten times. V is TRBV28 and J is TRBJ2-5; TRBD2 might be the D (6 bases). Germline V gene lookup returns CDR1 MDHEN and CDR2 SYDVKM. Trimming removed 7 bases at V and 2 bases at J, with 11 bases between. CDR3 length: 13 residues. The DNA of the CDR3 is TGTGCCAGCATTAGTAGCGGACAAGAGACCCAGTACTTC. Amino acid sequence: CASISSGQETQYF.

The V and J genes are TRBV12-3 or TRBV12-4 and TRBJ1-1; D gene ambiguous. Trimming took off 7 bases at V and 5 bases at J, with 8 bases between the two ends. The CDR3 is 11 residues long. The CDR3 protein is CASTSRTEAFF. The CDR3 DNA reads as TGTGCCAGCACCTCAAGGACTGAAGCTTTCTTT.

V usage is TRBV6-5 and J usage is TRBJ2-5; 10 bases map to TRBD1. CDR1 MNHEY and CDR2 SVGAGI come from the germline V gene. This CDR3 contains 13 residues. Losses at the gene ends were 2 bases for V and 6 bases for J; bases not matched to a gene: 0. The CDR3 nucleotides are TGTGCCAGCAGTTACGACAGGGGGCAGACCCAGTACTTC. Its protein product is CASSYDRGQTQYF.

The rearrangement links TRBV6-2 or TRBV6-3 to TRBJ1-3; D might be TRBD1 (6 bases). V was cut by 2 bases and J by 0 bases, with 17 bases left in between. Germline V gives CDR1 MNHEY, CDR2 SVGEGT. The CDR3 runs 18 residues. CDR3 in amino acids: CASSYADRLPPSGNTIYF. DNA of the CDR3: TGTGCCAGCAGTTACGCGGACAGACTTCCCCCCTCTGGAAACACCATATATTTT.

V and J are TRBV28 and TRBJ2-7; D is possibly TRBD1 or TRBD2 (6 bases each). This CDR3 has 13 amino acids. CDR1 is MDHEN and CDR2 is SYDVKM in the germline V gene. V shed 4 bases and J shed 5 bases, with 12 bases lying between them. CDR3 residues: CASSSGALNEQYF. The CDR3 nucleotides read TGTGCCAGCAGTTCGGGGGCCTTAAACGAGCAGTACTTC.

This clonotype was seen repeatedly, ten times or more. The genes are TRBV10-3 and TRBJ1-2; 7 bases line up with TRBD1. With V trimmed by 5 bases and J by 0 bases, 6 bases remained unmatched. Germline CDR1 ENHRY, CDR2 SYGVKD. This CDR3 contains 15 residues. CDR3 nucleotides: TGTGCCATCAGTCTTGGGACAGATACTAACTATGGCTACACCTTC. It codes for CAISLGTDTNYGYTF.

The table lists this clonotype with many counts. J is TRBJ1-5 and V is TRBV12-3 or TRBV12-4, with TRBD1 identical over 7 bases. The CDR3 runs to 15 residues. V dropped 5 bases and J dropped 2; count of bases not matched to a gene: 6. CDR3 nucleotide sequence: TGTGCCAGCAGTGATACAGGGGTAGGCAATCAGCCCCAGCATTTT. It is translated as CASSDTGVGNQPQHF.

This clonotype came up many times. The gene calls are TRBV18 and TRBJ1-1; D unresolved. This CDR3 spans 15 amino acids. Trimming removed 3 bases at V and 0 bases at J, with 11 bases between. Germline CDR1 reads KGHSH; CDR2 reads LQKENI. The CDR3 here is CASSPSRWLNTEAFF. The CDR3 bases are TGTGCCAGCTCACCCTCTCGTTGGTTGAACACTGAAGCTTTCTTT.

At least ten counts were recorded for this clonotype. J is TRBJ1-3 and V is TRBV10-3; tentative D call: TRBD1 (5 bases). The V gene lost 7 bases and the J gene lost 2 bases, with 15 bases spanning the gap. Per the germline V gene, CDR1 is ENHRY and CDR2 is SYGVKD. The CDR3 is 15 residues long. The CDR3 DNA reads as TGTGCCATCACCGGGGACGCAACGCCTGGAAACACCATATATTTT. This sequence encodes CAITGDATPGNTIYF.